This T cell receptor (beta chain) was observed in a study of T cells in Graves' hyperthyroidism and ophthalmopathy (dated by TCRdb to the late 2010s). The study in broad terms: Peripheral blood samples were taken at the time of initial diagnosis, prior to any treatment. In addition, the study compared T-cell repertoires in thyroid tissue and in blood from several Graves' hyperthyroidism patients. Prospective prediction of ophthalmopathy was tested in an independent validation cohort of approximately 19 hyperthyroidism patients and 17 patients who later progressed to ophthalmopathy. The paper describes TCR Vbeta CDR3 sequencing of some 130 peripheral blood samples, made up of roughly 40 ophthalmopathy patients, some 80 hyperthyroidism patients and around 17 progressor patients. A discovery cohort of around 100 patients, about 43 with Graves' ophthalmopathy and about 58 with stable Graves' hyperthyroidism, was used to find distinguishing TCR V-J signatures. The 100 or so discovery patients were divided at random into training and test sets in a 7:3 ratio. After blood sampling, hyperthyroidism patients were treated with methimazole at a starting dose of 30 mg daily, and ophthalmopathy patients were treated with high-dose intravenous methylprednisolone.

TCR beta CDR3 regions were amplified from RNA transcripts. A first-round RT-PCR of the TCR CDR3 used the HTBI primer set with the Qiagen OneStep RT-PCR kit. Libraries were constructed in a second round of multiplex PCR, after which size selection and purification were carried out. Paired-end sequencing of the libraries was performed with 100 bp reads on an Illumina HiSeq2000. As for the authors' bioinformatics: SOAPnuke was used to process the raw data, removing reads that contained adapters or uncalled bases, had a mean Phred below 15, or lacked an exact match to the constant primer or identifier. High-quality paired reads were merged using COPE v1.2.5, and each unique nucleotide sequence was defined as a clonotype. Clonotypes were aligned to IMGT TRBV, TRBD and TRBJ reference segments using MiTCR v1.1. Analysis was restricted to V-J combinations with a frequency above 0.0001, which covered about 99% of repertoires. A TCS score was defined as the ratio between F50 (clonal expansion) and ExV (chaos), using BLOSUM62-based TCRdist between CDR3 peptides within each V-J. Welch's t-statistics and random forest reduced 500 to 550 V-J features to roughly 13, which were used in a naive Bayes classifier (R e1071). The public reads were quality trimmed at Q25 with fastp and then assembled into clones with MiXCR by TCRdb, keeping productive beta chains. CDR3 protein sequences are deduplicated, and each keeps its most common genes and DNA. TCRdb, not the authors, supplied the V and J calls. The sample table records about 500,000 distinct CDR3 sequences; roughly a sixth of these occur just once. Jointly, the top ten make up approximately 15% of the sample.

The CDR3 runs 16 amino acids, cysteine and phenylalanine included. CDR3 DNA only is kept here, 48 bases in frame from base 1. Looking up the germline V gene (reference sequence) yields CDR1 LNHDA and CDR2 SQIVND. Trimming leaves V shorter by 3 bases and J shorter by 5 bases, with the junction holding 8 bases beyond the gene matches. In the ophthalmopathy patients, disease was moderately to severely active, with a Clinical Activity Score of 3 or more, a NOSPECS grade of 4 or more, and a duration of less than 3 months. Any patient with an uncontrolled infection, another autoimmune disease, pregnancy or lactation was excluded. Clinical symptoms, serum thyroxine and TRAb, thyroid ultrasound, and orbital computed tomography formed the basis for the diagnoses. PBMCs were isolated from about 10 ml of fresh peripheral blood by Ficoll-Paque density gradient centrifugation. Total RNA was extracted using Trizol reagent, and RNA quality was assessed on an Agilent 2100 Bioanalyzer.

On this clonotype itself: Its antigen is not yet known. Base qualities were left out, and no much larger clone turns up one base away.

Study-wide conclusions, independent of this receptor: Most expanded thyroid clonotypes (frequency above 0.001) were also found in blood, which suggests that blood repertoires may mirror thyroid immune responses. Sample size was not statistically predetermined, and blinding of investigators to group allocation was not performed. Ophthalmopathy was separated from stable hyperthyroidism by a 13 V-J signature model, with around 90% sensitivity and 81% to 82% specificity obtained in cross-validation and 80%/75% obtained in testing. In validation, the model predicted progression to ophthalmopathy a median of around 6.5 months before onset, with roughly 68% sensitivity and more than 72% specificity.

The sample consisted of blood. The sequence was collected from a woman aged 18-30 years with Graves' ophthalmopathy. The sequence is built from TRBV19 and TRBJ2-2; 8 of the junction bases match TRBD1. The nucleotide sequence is TGTGCCAGTAGTATCTGGACAGGGTTGGGGACCGGGGAGCTGTTTTTT. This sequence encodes CASSIWTGLGTGELFF. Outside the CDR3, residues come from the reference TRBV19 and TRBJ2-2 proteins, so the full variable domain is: DGGITQSPKYLFRKEGQNVTLSCEQNLNHDAMYWYRQDPGQGLRLIYYSQIVNDFQKGDIAEGYSVSREKKESFPLTVTSAQKNPTAFYLCASSIWTGLGTGELFFGEGSRLTVL.